The 5 T cell receptor beta chains reported below all come from one sample, sequenced in a study of CD8 T cells in ankylosing spondylitis (dated by TCRdb to about 2017). The library was made by 5' RACE. TCRdb lists the instrument as Illumina HiSeq 2500. TCRdb cleaned the public reads at Q25 with fastp, built clones with MiXCR and kept in-frame beta chains. Entries are consolidated by CDR3 protein sequence, retaining the most common genes and DNA. Recorded for this sample are around 120,000 distinct CDR3 sequences; 9.3% of them occurred a single time. Approximately 3.4% of the sample is in the top ten clones. Specimen: blood, either unsorted or a sorted T cell fraction (not recorded which). These receptors were obtained from a male donor with ankylosing spondylitis or in good health (not recorded which).

This clonotype occurred a few times. This sequence joins TRBV15 and TRBJ2-7; TRBD1 aligns across 9 bases. Per the germline V gene, CDR1 is LNHNV and CDR2 is YYDKDF (reference sequence). The junction had 8 bases not matched to a gene; V was cut back by 0 bases and J by 5 bases. CDR3 length equals 16 residues. CDR3 protein: CATSRDSGTGIHEQYF. In nucleotides, the CDR3 is TGTGCCACCAGCAGAGACTCCGGGACAGGGATACACGAGCAGTACTTC.

This clonotype was seen at least ten times. The chain has TRBV7-8 and TRBJ1-5, with TRBD1 identical over 8 bases. The V gene end was trimmed by 3 bases and the J gene end by 1 base; junction bases not matched to a gene: 5. The CDR3 consists of 16 residues. The germline gives CDR1 SGHVS, CDR2 FQNEAQ. In DNA form, the CDR3 reads TGTGCCAGCAGCTTTGAAGGACAGGGAAGCAATCAGCCCCAGCATTTT. It yields the protein CASSFEGQGSNQPQHF.

This clonotype was found many times. The rearrangement joins TRBV9 to TRBJ2-7; D may be TRBD1 (5 bases). This CDR3 region has 13 residues. Germline CDR1 is SGDLS and CDR2 is YYNGEE. V dropped 0 bases and J dropped 3 bases, with 7 bases sitting between them. The CDR3 sequence: CASSVDQGYEQYF. The CDR3 DNA reads TGTGCCAGCAGCGTAGACCAGGGCTACGAGCAGTACTTC.

This clonotype was counted ten times or more. V and J are TRBV9 and TRBJ2-1; D is unresolved. Trimming pared 2 bases from V and 5 bases from J, leaving 11 bases between. There are 14 residues in the CDR3. The germline gives CDR1 SGDLS, CDR2 YYNGEE. The CDR3 protein is CASSVLVGNNEQFF. CDR3 bases: TGTGCCAGCAGCGTTCTAGTTGGGAACAATGAGCAGTTCTTC.

This clonotype was counted ten times or more. The J gene is TRBJ2-5, the V gene TRBV5-6, with D possibly matching TRBD2 (6 bases). V lost 2 bases, J lost 5 bases, and 16 bases lay in between. Germline assignment: CDR1 SGHDT and CDR2 YYEEEE. The length of the CDR3 is 15 residues. CDR3 sequence (DNA): TGTGCCAGCAGCTTTGTTCCGGGAGAGGGGGAGACCCAGTACTTC. Encoded protein: CASSFVPGEGETQYF.